This passage covers 27 T cell receptor beta chains from one sample sequenced in a study of T cells in Graves' hyperthyroidism and ophthalmopathy. TCR beta CDR3 regions were amplified from RNA transcripts. A set of HTBI primers served as the primers for a first-round RT-PCR of the TCR CDR3. TCRdb ran MiXCR on the multiplex PCR reads and lists one entry per CDR3 protein. The data show about 420,000 distinct CDR3 sequences, more than 15% seen once. Specimen: blood. These receptors originate from a woman aged 18-29 years with Graves' hyperthyroidism.

The chain employs TRBV6-4 and TRBJ2-3; no definite D call. The CDR3 is made up of 15 amino acids. Germline V lookup: CDR1 MRHNA, CDR2 SNTAGT. Trimming removed 5 bases from V and 1 base from J, with 13 bases in between. The CDR3 is CASSRDWAGTDTQYF. DNA of the CDR3: TGTGCCAGCAGTCGCGACTGGGCAGGCACAGATACGCAGTATTTT.

This clonotype was observed at least ten times. The chain carries TRBV7-9 and TRBJ2-3, with D perhaps matching TRBD2 (5 bases). The V and J ends lost 5 bases and 2 bases respectively, with 11 bases between them. The CDR3 loop spans 14 amino acids. Germline V gives CDR1 SEHNR, CDR2 FQNEAQ (reference sequence). CDR3 region: CASSPTRTTDTQYF. The CDR3 DNA sequence: TGTGCCAGCAGCCCCACTAGGACCACAGATACGCAGTATTTT.

There are many counts of this clonotype. The CDR3 here is CASTQGTGALQETQYF. CDR3 coding DNA: TGTGCCAGCACCCAGGGGACAGGGGCCCTCCAAGAGACCCAGTACTTC. The rearrangement uses TRBV5-5 and TRBJ2-5, with 10 bases lining up with TRBD1. V gave up 6 bases and J gave up 1 base; unmatched junction bases: 9. CDR1 and CDR2 from the germline V gene are SGHKS and YYEKEE (reference sequence). This CDR3 is 16 amino acids long.

Ten or more counts support this clonotype. The chain combines TRBV25-1 with TRBJ1-5, with a tentative D call TRBD1 (5 bases). Between the trimmed V and J ends, which lost 8 bases and 0 bases, there was a span of 17 bases. Germline assignment: CDR1 MGHDK and CDR2 SYGVNS. This CDR3 has 16 residues. The DNA of the CDR3 is TGTGCCAGCCCGGGGGGTACAACCCATAGCAATCAGCCCCAGCATTTT. This encodes CASPGGTTHSNQPQHF.

This chain links TRBV5-1 with TRBJ2-1, with 13 bases aligning to TRBD2. The germline gives CDR1 SGHRS, CDR2 YFSETQ. V dropped 5 bases and J dropped 2; count of bases not matched to a gene: 7. This CDR3 is built from 17 residues. In DNA, the CDR3 is TGCGCCAGCAGTCCTACCGGGACTAGCGGGACCTACAATGAGCAGTTCTTC. Translated: CASSPTGTSGTYNEQFF.

This clonotype was found many times. This rearrangement joins TRBV30 to TRBJ1-2; D is unclear. Germline values: CDR1 GTSNPN, CDR2 SVGIG (reference sequence). CDR3 size: 13 residues. V dropped 0 bases and J dropped 4 bases, with 9 bases sitting between them. Written as DNA, the CDR3 is TGTGCCTGGAGTGTCAAGGTCCCCTATGGCTACACCTTC. Its translation is CAWSVKVPYGYTF. The full variable domain, rest sourced from reference TRBV30 and TRBJ1-2, is SQTIHQWPATLVQPVGSPLSLECTVEGTSNPNLYWYRQAAGRGLQLLFYSVGIGQISSEVPQNLSASRPQDRQFILSSKKLLLSDSGFYLCAWSVKVPYGYTFGSGTRLTVV.

As for this clonotype: A read error is possible here, since a much larger clone lies one base away. The rearrangement links TRBV4-1 to TRBJ1-2; possible D gene TRBD1, 5 bases. This CDR3 has 14 amino acids. Germline CDR1 and CDR2: MGHRA and YSYEKL. The CDR3 reads CASSQVRRDYGHTF. The CDR3 DNA reads as TGCGCCAGCAGCCAAGTCAGGAGGGACTATGGCCACACCTTC.

This clonotype was seen repeatedly, ten times or more. The chain couples TRBV2 to TRBJ1-5, with D tentatively TRBD1 (6 bases). Trimming stripped 6 bases from V and 6 bases from J, with 30 bases between. The CDR3 runs to 19 residues. The germline V gene encodes CDR1 SNHLY and CDR2 FYNNEI. The CDR3 bases are TGTGCCAGCAGAGACGTCCGGGGGGGGGGGCTCTGTAAACTTCAGCCCCAGCATTTT. Translating gives CASRDVRGGGLCKLQPQHF.

This clonotype was counted many times. The chain joins TRBV5-1 to TRBJ2-7; 9 bases fit TRBD2. The CDR3 length is 16 residues. The V and J ends lost 6 bases and 7 bases, in that order; junction bases with no gene match: 17. CDR1 is SGHRS, CDR2 YFSETQ, per germline. In DNA, the CDR3 is TGCGCCAGCACCCCTCAGGCGGGAGGGCCGCGGGGAGAGCAGTACTTC. Encoded protein: CASTPQAGGPRGEQYF.

This clonotype was seen at least ten times. The V and J genes are TRBV20-1 and TRBJ2-1, with 11 bases identical to TRBD2. Germline CDR1 and CDR2: DFQATT and SNEGSKA (reference sequence). With V trimmed by 6 bases and J by 12 bases, 10 bases remained unmatched. The CDR3 runs to 13 residues. CDR3 coding DNA: TGCAGTGCCCTCAAGACTAGCGGGAATAGGCAGTTCTTC. This codes for CSALKTSGNRQFF.

This clonotype was picked up a small number of times. V and J are TRBV5-1 and TRBJ1-2, with no clear D. Deletions cut 6 bases from V and 7 bases from J, with 25 bases between. This CDR3 is built from 16 residues. The germline CDR1 and CDR2 sequences are SGHRS and YFSETQ. CDR3 in amino acids: CASTPSAQEYYGGYTF. The DNA for the CDR3 is TGCGCCAGCACCCCCTCAGCCCAGGAGTACTATGGTGGCTACACCTTC. Variable domain in full (rest from reference TRBV5-1 and TRBJ1-2): KAGVTQTPRYLIKTRGQQVTLSCSPISGHRSVSWYQQTPGQGLQFLFEYFSETQRNKGNFPGRFSGRQFSNSRSEMNVSTLELGDSALYLCASTPSAQEYYGGYTFGSGTRLTVV.

The chain has TRBV5-8 and TRBJ2-7, with no clear D. The CDR3 length is 12 residues. Germline V gene sequence: CDR1 SGHTS, CDR2 YDEGEE. The V gene lost 10 bases and the J gene lost 0 bases, with 11 bases spanning the gap. As DNA, the CDR3 is TGTGCCCTAAGAGACCTCTCCTACGAGCAGTACTTC. Translated: CALRDLSYEQYF.

This chain connects TRBV11-1 to TRBJ2-7; D might be TRBD2 (7 bases). The CDR3 has 13 amino acids. Trimming took 5 bases from V and 6 from J, leaving 14 bases between them. Per the germline V gene, CDR1 is SGHAT and CDR2 is FQDESV (reference sequence). CDR3 nucleotide sequence: TGTGCCAGCAGCCTAAGGGGGGGGGGCGAGCAGTACTTC. Its protein product is CASSLRGGGEQYF.

This clonotype was seen repeatedly, ten times or more. The chain recombines TRBV12-3 or TRBV12-4 with TRBJ2-7, with D perhaps matching TRBD1 (5 bases). Trimming removed 5 bases from V and 4 bases from J, with 15 bases in between. The CDR3 loop spans 14 amino acids. CDR3 sequence: CASSATLRGYEQYF. In DNA form, the CDR3 reads TGTGCCAGCAGTGCTACGTTAAGGGGTTACGAGCAGTACTTC.

This clonotype appeared once. The chain recombines TRBV4-1 with TRBJ2-2; 11 bases map to TRBD1. Looked up from germline, CDR1 is MGHRA and CDR2 is YSYEKL. This CDR3 spans 20 amino acids. V dropped 7 bases and J dropped 5; count of bases not matched to a gene: 21. CDR3 nucleotide sequence: TGCGCCAGCAACCAGGGCCTTTTGGGGACAGGGGGGAATTGGACCGGGGAGCTGTTTTTT. Amino acid sequence: CASNQGLLGTGGNWTGELFF.

This chain joins TRBV20-1 and TRBJ2-1, with 13 bases matching TRBD2. The CDR3 spans 17 residues. The V segment lost 0 bases and the J segment 7 bases; nucleotides outside the gene matches: 9. Germline V gene sequence: CDR1 DFQATT, CDR2 SNEGSKA (reference sequence). Here the CDR3 DNA reads TGCAGTGCTAGAGACCGGACTAGCGGGAGAAGTGGGAATGAGCAGTTCTTC. Encoded protein: CSARDRTSGRSGNEQFF.

This clonotype was seen more than once but under ten times. J is TRBJ1-5 and V is TRBV20-1; TRBD1 might be the D (6 bases). With 2 bases removed from V and 4 bases from J, the gap between germline ends came to 9 bases. This CDR3 contains 13 residues. Germline lookup yields CDR1 DFQATT and CDR2 SNEGSKA (reference sequence). For the CDR3, the DNA is TGCAGTGCTAGACGGGACACTAATCAGCCCCAGCATTTT. Protein product: CSARRDTNQPQHF.

This clonotype was seen repeatedly, ten times or more. The V call is TRBV6-5, the J call TRBJ1-5; D ambiguous. CDR1 and CDR2 (germline): MNHEY, SVGAGI. The CDR3 has 13 residues. V was trimmed by 2 bases and J by 5 bases, leaving 7 bases between them. CDR3 sequence: CASSYQFDQPQHF. The CDR3 region has the DNA TGTGCCAGCAGTTACCAGTTTGATCAGCCCCAGCATTTT.

This clonotype was seen many times. V gene TRBV15 combines with J gene TRBJ2-3, with D tentatively TRBD2 (7 bases). The V gene's germline CDR1 is LNHNV and CDR2 YYDKDF (reference sequence). CDR3 size: 16 residues. The V gene lost 0 bases and the J gene lost 0 bases, with 10 bases spanning the gap. The CDR3 loop reads CATSREAGASTDTQYF. Here the CDR3 DNA reads TGTGCCACCAGCAGAGAGGCGGGGGCTAGCACAGATACGCAGTATTTT.

This clonotype was recorded many times. V usage is TRBV7-2 and J usage is TRBJ1-2; 10 positions match TRBD1. The germline CDR1 and CDR2 sequences are SGHTA and FQGNSA. Trimming took 4 bases from V and 3 from J; bases not matched to a gene: 5. This CDR3 has 15 amino acids. Here the CDR3 DNA reads TGTGCCAGCAGCTACGAGGGACAGGGGTACTATGGCTACACCTTC. Its protein is CASSYEGQGYYGYTF.

This clonotype was seen repeatedly, ten times or more. The chain is built from TRBV27 and TRBJ2-5; a possible D gene is TRBD2 (5 bases). Deletions cut 5 bases from V and 4 bases from J, with 17 bases between. The CDR3 is made up of 15 amino acids. The germline V gene has CDR1 MNHEY and CDR2 SMNVEV (reference sequence). CDR3 nucleotides: TGTGCCAGCAGTGGACCGGGAAGCCTTCGAGAGACCCAGTACTTC. Translation: CASSGPGSLRETQYF.

This clonotype was seen a few times. Relative to the germline gene, one junction end is altered; a read error may explain this. This sequence joins TRBV11-3 and TRBJ2-5, with no clear D. Per germline, CDR1 SGHNT and CDR2 YENEEA. The CDR3 consists of 14 residues. CDR3 sequence: CASSLGYSRETQYF. The CDR3 region has the DNA TGCGCCAGCAGCTTAGGTTACAGCCGAGAGACCCAGTACTTC.

The CDR3, as DNA: TGCGCCAGCAGCTTGGGGGGAGAGGACACCATATATTTT. Protein sequence: CASSLGGEDTIYF. The chain combines TRBV5-1 with TRBJ1-3; no definite D call. Trimming removed 0 bases at V and 8 bases at J, with 9 bases between. CDR1 is SGHRS, CDR2 YFSETQ, per germline. This CDR3 contains 13 residues.

This clonotype came up a few times. V and J are TRBV5-1 and TRBJ1-2; 9 bases align to TRBD1. CDR1 and CDR2 (germline): SGHRS, YFSETQ. Trimming cost V 4 bases and J 11 bases; bases outside gene matches: 9. The CDR3 has 13 residues. The CDR3 coding sequence is TGCGCCAGCAGCCGGACAGGGGCCGCATGGTACACCTTC. This gives the protein CASSRTGAAWYTF.

The chain joins TRBV20-1 to TRBJ2-1; 8 bases line up with TRBD2. J was trimmed by 7 bases and V by 1 base; bases with no gene match: 3. The germline V gene has CDR1 DFQATT and CDR2 SNEGSKA (reference sequence). CDR3 length equals 13 residues. Here the CDR3 DNA reads TGCAGTGCTAGAGGTGGGACTAGTAATGAGCAGTTCTTC. Translated, it gives CSARGGTSNEQFF.

This clonotype was counted ten times or more. Its ends do not fully match the called genes, so a read error is possible. V is TRBV7-9 and J is TRBJ1-1, with 7 bases lining up with TRBD1. Germline lookup yields CDR1 SEHNR and CDR2 FQNEAQ (reference sequence). The CDR3 contains 15 residues. The CDR3 reads CTSSPRTGVDGEAFF. CDR3 nucleotide sequence: TGTACCAGCAGCCCACGGACAGGCGTTGACGGTGAAGCTTTCTTT.

The CDR3 bases are TGTGCCAGCAGCCTCACTAGCGGAGGGGCCAATGAGCAGTTCTTC. Encoded protein: CASSLTSGGANEQFF. The V call is TRBV4-2, the J call TRBJ2-1; 8 bases agree with TRBD2. The CDR3 extends over 15 amino acids. The trim removed 4 bases at V and 6 bases at J, leaving 8 bases unmatched. Germline V lookup: CDR1 LGHNA, CDR2 YNFKEQ.